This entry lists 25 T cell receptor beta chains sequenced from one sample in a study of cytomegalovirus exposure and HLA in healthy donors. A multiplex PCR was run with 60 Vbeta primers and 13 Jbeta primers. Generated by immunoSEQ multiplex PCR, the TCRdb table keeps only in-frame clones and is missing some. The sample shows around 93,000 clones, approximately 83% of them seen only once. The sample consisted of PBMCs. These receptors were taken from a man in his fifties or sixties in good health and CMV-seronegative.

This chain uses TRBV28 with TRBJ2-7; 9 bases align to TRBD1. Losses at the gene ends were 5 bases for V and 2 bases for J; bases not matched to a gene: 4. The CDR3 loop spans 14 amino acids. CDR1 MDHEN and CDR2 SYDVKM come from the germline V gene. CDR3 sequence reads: CASSTGTGTYEQYF. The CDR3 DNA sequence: TGTGCCAGCAGTACGGGGACAGGGACCTACGAGCAGTACTTC.

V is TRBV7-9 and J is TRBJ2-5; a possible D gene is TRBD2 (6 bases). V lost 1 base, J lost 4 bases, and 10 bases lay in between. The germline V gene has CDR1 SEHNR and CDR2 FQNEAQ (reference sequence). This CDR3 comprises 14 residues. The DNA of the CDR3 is TGTGCCAGCAGCTTAGGTCAGGAGGGAGAGACCCAGTACTTC. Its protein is CASSLGQEGETQYF.

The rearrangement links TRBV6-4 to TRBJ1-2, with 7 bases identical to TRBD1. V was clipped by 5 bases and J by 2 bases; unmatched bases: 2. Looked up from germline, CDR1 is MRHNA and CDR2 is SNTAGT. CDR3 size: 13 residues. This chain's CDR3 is CASSRDRNYGYTF. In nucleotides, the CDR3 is TGTGCCAGCAGTCGGGACAGAAACTATGGCTACACCTTC.

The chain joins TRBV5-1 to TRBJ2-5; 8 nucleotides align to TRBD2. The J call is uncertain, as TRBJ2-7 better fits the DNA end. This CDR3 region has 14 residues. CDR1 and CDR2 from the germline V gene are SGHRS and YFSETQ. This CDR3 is CASSRTSLGDEQYF. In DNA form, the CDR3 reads TGCGCCAGCAGCCGGACTAGCCTGGGAGACGAGCAGTACTTC.

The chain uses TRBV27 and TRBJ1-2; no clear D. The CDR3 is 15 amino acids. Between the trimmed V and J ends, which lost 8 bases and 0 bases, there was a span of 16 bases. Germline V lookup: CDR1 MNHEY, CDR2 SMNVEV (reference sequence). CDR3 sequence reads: CASGSWEGANYGYTF. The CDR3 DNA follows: TGTGCCAGCGGAAGTTGGGAGGGTGCTAACTATGGCTACACCTTC.

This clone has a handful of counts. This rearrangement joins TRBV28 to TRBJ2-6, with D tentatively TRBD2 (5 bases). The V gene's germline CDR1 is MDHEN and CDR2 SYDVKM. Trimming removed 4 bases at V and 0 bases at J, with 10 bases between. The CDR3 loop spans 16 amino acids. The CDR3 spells CASSSPGISGANVLTF. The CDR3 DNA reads TGTGCCAGCAGTTCCCCGGGGATCTCTGGGGCCAACGTCCTGACTTTC.

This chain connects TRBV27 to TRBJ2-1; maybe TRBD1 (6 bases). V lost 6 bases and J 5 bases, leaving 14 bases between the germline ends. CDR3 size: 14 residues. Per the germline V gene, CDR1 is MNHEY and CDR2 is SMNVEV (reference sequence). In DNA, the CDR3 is TGTGCCAGCAGGCGAGGGGGAGTGAACAATGAGCAGTTCTTC. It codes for CASRRGGVNNEQFF.

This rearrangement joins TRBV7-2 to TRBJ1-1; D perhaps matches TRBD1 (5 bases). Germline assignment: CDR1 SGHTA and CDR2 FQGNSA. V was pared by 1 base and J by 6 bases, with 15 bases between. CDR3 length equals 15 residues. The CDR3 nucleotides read TGTGCCAGCAGCTTAGGGTGGGGGGGGACCCCTGAAGCTTTCTTT. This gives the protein CASSLGWGGTPEAFF.

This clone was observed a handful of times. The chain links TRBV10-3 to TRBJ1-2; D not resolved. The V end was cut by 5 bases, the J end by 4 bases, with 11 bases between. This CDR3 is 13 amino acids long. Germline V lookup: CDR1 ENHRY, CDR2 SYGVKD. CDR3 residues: CAISLRAGYGYTF. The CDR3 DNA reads TGTGCCATCAGTTTAAGGGCGGGCTATGGCTACACCTTC.

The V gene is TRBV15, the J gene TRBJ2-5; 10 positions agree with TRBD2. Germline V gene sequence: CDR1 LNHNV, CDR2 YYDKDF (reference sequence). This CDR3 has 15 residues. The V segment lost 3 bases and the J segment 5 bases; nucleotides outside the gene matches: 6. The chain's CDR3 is CATSSPLAGVETQYF. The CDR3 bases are TGTGCCACCAGCAGTCCTCTAGCGGGAGTCGAGACCCAGTACTTC. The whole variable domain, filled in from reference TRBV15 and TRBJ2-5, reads DAMVIQNPRYQVTQFGKPVTLSCSQTLNHNVMYWYQQKSSQAPKLLFHYYDKDFNNEADTPDNFQSRRPNTSFCFLDIRSPGLGDTAMYLCATSSPLAGVETQYFGPGTRLLVL.

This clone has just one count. In DNA, the CDR3 is TGTGCCAGCAGTTTATCATCTCGGGGACAGGGGAACTACGAGCAGTACTTC. Translation: CASSLSSRGQGNYEQYF. The J gene is TRBJ2-7, the V gene TRBV27; TRBD1 aligns across 10 bases. The CDR3 runs to 17 residues. Germline V gene data show CDR1 as MNHEY and CDR2 as SMNVEV (reference sequence). With 0 bases clipped from V and 3 bases from J, the junction kept 8 bases outside the gene matches.

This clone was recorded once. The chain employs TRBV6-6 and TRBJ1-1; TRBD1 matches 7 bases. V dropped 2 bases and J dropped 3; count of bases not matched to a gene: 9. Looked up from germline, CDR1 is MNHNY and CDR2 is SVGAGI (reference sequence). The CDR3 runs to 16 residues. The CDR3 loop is CASSYPRTGADTEAFF. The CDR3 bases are TGTGCCAGCAGTTACCCTCGAACAGGGGCGGACACTGAAGCTTTCTTT.

This CDR3 reads CASSHLTPRGYTF. CDR3 nucleotides: TGTGCCAGCAGCCATCTAACCCCTCGTGGCTACACCTTC. The chain carries TRBV4-2 and TRBJ1-2; D is unresolved. The CDR3 has 13 residues. Germline loops: CDR1 LGHNA, CDR2 YNFKEQ. Trimming left V 3 bases short and J 7 bases short, with 12 bases between.

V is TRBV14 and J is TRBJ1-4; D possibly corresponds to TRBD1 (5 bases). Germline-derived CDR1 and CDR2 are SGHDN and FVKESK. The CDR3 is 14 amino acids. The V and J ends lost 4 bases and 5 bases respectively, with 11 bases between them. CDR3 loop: CASSPGLKNEKLFF. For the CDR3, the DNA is TGTGCCAGCAGCCCGGGACTGAAGAATGAAAAACTGTTTTTT. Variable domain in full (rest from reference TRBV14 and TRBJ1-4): EAGVTQFPSHSVIEKGQTVTLRCDPISGHDNLYWYRRVMGKEIKFLLHFVKESKQDESGMPNNRFLAERTGGTYSTLKVQPAELEDSGVYFCASSPGLKNEKLFFGSGTQLSVL.

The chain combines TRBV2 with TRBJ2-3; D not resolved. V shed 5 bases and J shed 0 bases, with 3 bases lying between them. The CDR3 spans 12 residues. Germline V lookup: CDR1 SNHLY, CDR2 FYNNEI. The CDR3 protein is CASSSSTDTQYF. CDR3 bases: TGTGCCAGCAGTTCTAGCACAGATACGCAGTATTTT.

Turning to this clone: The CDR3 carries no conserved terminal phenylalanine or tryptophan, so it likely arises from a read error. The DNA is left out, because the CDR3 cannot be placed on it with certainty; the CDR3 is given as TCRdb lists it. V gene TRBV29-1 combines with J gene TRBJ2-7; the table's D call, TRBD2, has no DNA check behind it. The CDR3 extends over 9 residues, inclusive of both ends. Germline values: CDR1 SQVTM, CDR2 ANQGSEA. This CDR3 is CSPQQRELI.

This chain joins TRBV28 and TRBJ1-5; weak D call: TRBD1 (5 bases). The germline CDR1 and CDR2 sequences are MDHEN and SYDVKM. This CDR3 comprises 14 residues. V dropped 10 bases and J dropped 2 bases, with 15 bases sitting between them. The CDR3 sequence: CATFGGGGNQPQHF. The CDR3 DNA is TGTGCCACCTTCGGGGGTGGAGGCAATCAGCCCCAGCATTTT.

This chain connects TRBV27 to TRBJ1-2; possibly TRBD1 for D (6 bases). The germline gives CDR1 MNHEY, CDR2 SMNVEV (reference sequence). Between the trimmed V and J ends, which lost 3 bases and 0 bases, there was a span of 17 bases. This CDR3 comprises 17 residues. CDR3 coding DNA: TGTGCCAGCAGTTTTATAACCGGGACACGAACTAACTATGGCTACACCTTC. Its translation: CASSFITGTRTNYGYTF.

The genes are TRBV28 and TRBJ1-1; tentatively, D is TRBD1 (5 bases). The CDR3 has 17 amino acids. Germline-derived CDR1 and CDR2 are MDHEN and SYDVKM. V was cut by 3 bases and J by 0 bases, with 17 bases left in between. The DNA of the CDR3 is TGTGCCAGCAGTTTTGCCGGGGGTTCAATCATGAACACTGAAGCTTTCTTT. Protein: CASSFAGGSIMNTEAFF. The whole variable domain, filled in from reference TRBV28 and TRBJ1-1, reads DVKVTQSSRYLVKRTGEKVFLECVQDMDHENMFWYRQDPGLGLRLIYFSYDVKMKEKGDIPEGYSVSREKKERFSLILESASTNQTSMYLCASSFAGGSIMNTEAFFGQGTRLTVV.

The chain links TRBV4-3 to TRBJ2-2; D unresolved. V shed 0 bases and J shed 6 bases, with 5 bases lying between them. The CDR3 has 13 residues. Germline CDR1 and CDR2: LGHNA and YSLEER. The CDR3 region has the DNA TGCGCCAGCAGCCAAGATGAGGCCGGGGAGCTGTTTTTT. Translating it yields CASSQDEAGELFF.

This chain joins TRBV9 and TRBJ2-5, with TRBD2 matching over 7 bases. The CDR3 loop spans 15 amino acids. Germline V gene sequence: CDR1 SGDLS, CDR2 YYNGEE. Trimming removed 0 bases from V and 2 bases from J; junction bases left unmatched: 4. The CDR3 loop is CASSVGTSAQETQYF. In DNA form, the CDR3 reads TGTGCCAGCAGCGTAGGTACTAGCGCGCAAGAGACCCAGTACTTC.

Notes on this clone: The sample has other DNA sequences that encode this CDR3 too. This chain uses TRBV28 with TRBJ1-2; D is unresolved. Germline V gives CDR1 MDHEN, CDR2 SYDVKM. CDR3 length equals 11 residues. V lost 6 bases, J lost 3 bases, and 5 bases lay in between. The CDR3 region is CASSSDYGYTF. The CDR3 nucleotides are TGTGCCAGCAGCAGTGACTATGGCTACACCTTC.

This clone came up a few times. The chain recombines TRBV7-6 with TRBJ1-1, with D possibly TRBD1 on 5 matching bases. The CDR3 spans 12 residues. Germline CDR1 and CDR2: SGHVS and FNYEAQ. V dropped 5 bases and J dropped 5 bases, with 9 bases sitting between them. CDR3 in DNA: TGTGCCAGCAGCCCCCAGGGTACTGAAGCTTTCTTT. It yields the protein CASSPQGTEAFF.

In nucleotides, the CDR3 is TGTGCCAGCAGAAACCGGGACAGCAATAGCAATCAGCCCCAGCATTTT. Its translation is CASRNRDSNSNQPQHF. V usage is TRBV27 and J usage is TRBJ1-5, with 7 nucleotides matching TRBD1. J lost 0 bases, V lost 6 bases, and 8 bases had no gene match. CDR1 is MNHEY and CDR2 is SMNVEV in the germline V gene (reference sequence). The length of the CDR3 is 16 residues.

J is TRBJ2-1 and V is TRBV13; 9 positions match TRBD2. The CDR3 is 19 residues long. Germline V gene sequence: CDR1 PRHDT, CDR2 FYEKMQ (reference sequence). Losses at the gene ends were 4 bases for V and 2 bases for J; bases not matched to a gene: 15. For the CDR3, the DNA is TGTGCCAGCAGCTCCAACGACGGACTAGCGAGACCTACCTACAATGAGCAGTTCTTC. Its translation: CASSSNDGLARPTYNEQFF.